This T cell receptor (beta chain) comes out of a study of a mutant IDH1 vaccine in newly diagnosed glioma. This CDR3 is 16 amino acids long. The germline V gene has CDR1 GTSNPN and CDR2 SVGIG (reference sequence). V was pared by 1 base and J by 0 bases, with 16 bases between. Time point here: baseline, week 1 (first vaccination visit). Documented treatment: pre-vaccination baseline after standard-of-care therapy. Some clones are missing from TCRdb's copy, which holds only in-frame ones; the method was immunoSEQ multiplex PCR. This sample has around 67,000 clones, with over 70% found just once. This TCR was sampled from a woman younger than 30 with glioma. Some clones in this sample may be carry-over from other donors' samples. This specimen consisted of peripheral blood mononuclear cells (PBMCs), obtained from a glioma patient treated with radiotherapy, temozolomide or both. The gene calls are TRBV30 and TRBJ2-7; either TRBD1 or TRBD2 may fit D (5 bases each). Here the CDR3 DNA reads TGTGCCTGGAGTGGGGGGACGTTTTACAGCTCCTACGAGCAGTACTTC. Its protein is CAWSGGTFYSSYEQYF. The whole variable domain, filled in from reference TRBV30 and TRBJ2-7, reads SQTIHQWPATLVQPVGSPLSLECTVEGTSNPNLYWYRQAAGRGLQLLFYSVGIGQISSEVPQNLSASRPQDRQFILSSKKLLLSDSGFYLCAWSGGTFYSSYEQYFGPGTRLTVT.